This is a list of T cell receptor beta chains from one sample in a study of T cells generated in artificial thymic organoids. The antigens for these receptors are not known. TCRdb re-analysed the 5' RACE reads in MiXCR, keeping a single row per CDR3 protein. The table records about 8,000 distinct CDR3 sequences, about 24% of them present only once. What was sequenced was naive CD8+ T cells grown in artificial thymic organoids from cord blood stem and progenitor cells. The receptors shown here come from a human donor who gave cord blood stem cells for thymic organoid culture, a cardiac surgery patient who gave postnatal thymus, or a blood donor (not recorded which). CDR3s include the opening cysteine and the closing phenylalanine or tryptophan. The order of the fields is J gene, D gene, clone size, V gene, CDR3 DNA, CDR3 protein. The D gene is left open where the match is weak. Clone size is not always given. Where it is, it says once, few, many or a class for expanded clones.

TRBJ2-7,TRBD1,medium-sized,TRBV24-1,TGTGCCACCAGCCCGGGACAGGGACCCTCCTACGAGCAGTACTTC,CATSPGQGPSYEQYF
TRBJ2-1,NA,medium-sized,TRBV4-1,TGCGCCAGCAGCCAAGATCTTAAGCAGGGGCCTTACAATGAGCAGTTCTTC,CASSQDLKQGPYNEQFF
TRBJ2-7,TRBD2,few,TRBV10-3,TGTGCCATCAGGACCTTATCGGGGGGGGTTTACGAGCAGTACTTC,CAIRTLSGGVYEQYF
TRBJ2-5,NA,NA,TRBV3-1,TGTGCCAGCAGCCAAGAACGGAGGGAAGAGACCCAGTACTTC,CASSQERREETQYF
TRBJ2-1,NA,NA,TRBV11-2,TGTGCCAGCAGCTTAGCGGGTGGGTCCTACAATGAGCAGTTCTTC,CASSLAGGSYNEQFF
TRBJ1-2,TRBD1,medium-sized,TRBV5-1,TGCGCCAGCAGCTTAAGGGACAGGCCGAACTATGGCTACACCTTC,CASSLRDRPNYGYTF
TRBJ2-2,TRBD2,few,TRBV4-3,TGCGCCAGCAGCCAAGAAAAGCGGGGGAACACCGGGGAGCTGTTTTTT,CASSQEKRGNTGELFF
TRBJ2-1,NA,few,TRBV5-4,TGTGCCAGCAGCTGGGGACCTCTCGGGAATGAGCAGTTCTTC,CASSWGPLGNEQFF
TRBJ1-4,NA,few,TRBV28,TGTGCCAGCAGTTTATCGGACTGGGGGGAAAAACTGTTTTTT,CASSLSDWGEKLFF
TRBJ2-7,TRBD2,few,TRBV5-6,TGTGCCAGCAGCTTGGCAAGGGGACTAGCGTCTATCTACGAGCAGTACTTC,CASSLARGLASIYEQYF
TRBJ1-2,TRBD1,medium-sized,TRBV5-1,TGCGCCAGCAGCTTGTGGACAGGGCGAGGCTACACCTTC,CASSLWTGRGYTF
TRBJ2-5,NA,medium-sized,TRBV7-3,TGTGCCACTCGAGGGGAGACCCAGTACTTC,CATRGETQYF
TRBJ2-3,NA,few,TRBV7-9,TGTGCCAGCAGCTTAGTGGAACAGGAAGAGCATGATACGCAGTATTTT,CASSLVEQEEHDTQYF
TRBJ1-2,NA,few,TRBV10-3,TGTGCCATCAGAGACAGCCTCTATGGCTACACCTTC,CAIRDSLYGYTF
TRBJ2-2,NA,medium-sized,TRBV7-3,TGTGCCAGCAGCTTGGGAATCGCGGGGGAGCTGTTTTTT,CASSLGIAGELFF
TRBJ2-5,TRBD1,medium-sized,TRBV4-1,TGCGCCAGCAGCCAGCGAGGGACAGGGTGGGAGGCCCAGTACTTC,CASSQRGTGWEAQYF
TRBJ2-2,NA,NA,TRBV6-2/TRBV6-3,TGTGCCAGCAGTCCCTACACCGGGGAGCTGTTTTTT,CASSPYTGELFF
TRBJ1-2,TRBD1,few,TRBV9,TGTGCCAGCAGCGTAGGCCCCCTGGGACAGAGGGCGGGCTACCCCTTC,CASSVGPLGQRAGYPF
TRBJ2-1,NA,medium-sized,TRBV4-3,TGCGCCAGCAGCCAAGACCTCGGGACACCCTCCTACAATGAGCAGTTCTTC,CASSQDLGTPSYNEQFF
TRBJ2-1,NA,medium-sized,TRBV5-1,TGCGCCAGCAGCTTGTTGAGGGGAGCCTACAATGAGCAGTTCTTC,CASSLLRGAYNEQFF
TRBJ2-1,TRBD2,few,TRBV11-2,TGTGCCAGCAGCCTGCGGGGGGGTCCGGAGCAGTTCTTC,CASSLRGGPEQFF
TRBJ2-2,TRBD2,medium-sized,TRBV7-9,TGTGCCAGCAGCTTAGGAGGGGGACTAGCGTCCTACACCGGGGAGCTGTTTTTT,CASSLGGGLASYTGELFF
TRBJ2-7,NA,NA,TRBV28,TGTGCCAGCAGTTTCCTGTGGTCCTACGAGCAGTACTTC,CASSFLWSYEQYF
TRBJ2-2,NA,once,TRBV12-3/TRBV12-4,TGTGCCAGCAGTTTCTCAGGGGAGACCGGGGAGCTGTTTTTT,CASSFSGETGELFF
TRBJ1-5,NA,NA,TRBV5-1,TGCGCCAGCAGCTTGGGGCAGGGCGATCAGCCCCAGCATTTT,CASSLGQGDQPQHF
TRBJ2-3,TRBD1,medium-sized,TRBV5-1,TGCGCCAGCAGCGGGACAGAGAGGGCTACGCAGTATTTT,CASSGTERATQYF
TRBJ2-1,TRBD2,few,TRBV5-4,TGTGCCAGCAGCTTCGGGGGGGGGATATCCTACAATGAGCAGTTCTTC,CASSFGGGISYNEQFF
TRBJ2-7,TRBD1,medium-sized,TRBV5-1,TGCGCCAGCAGCTTCGGACAGGCCTACGAGCAGTACTTC,CASSFGQAYEQYF
TRBJ1-2,TRBD1,medium-sized,TRBV5-6,TGTGCCAGCAGCTTGGGGACAGGGAATGGCTACACCTTC,CASSLGTGNGYTF
TRBJ2-2,NA,few,TRBV27,TGTGCCAGCACCTTCGGAGGGGGGACCGGGGAGCTGTTTTTT,CASTFGGGTGELFF
TRBJ2-7,TRBD2,NA,TRBV4-1,TGCGCCAGCAGCCAAGGGGGACTAGCGGGAGGCTACGAGCAGTACTTC,CASSQGGLAGGYEQYF
TRBJ2-3,NA,NA,TRBV12-3/TRBV12-4,TGTGCCAGCAGTTTATCAAGGGGCCTAAGCGCAGATACGCAGTATTTT,CASSLSRGLSADTQYF
TRBJ2-5,TRBD1,medium-sized,TRBV25-1,TGTGCCAGCAGTGTCCGGGACAGCCAAGAGACCCAGTACTTC,CASSVRDSQETQYF
TRBJ2-3,NA,medium-sized,TRBV4-3,TGCGCCAGCAGCCAAGATTGGGGCAGGGCCCTCACAGATACGCAGTATTTT,CASSQDWGRALTDTQYF
TRBJ2-3,TRBD2,NA,TRBV4-3,TGCGCCAACAGCCAAGATTGGGCCCTAGCGGGCTTCACAGATACGCAGTATTTT,CANSQDWALAGFTDTQYF
TRBJ1-4,TRBD1,medium-sized,TRBV30,TGTGCCTGGAGTCTCGGGACAGGGAGTGAAAAACTGTTTTTT,CAWSLGTGSEKLFF
TRBJ2-3,NA,medium-sized,TRBV5-4,TGTGCCAGCAGTAGGTTCCACAGAGATACGCAGTATTTT,CASSRFHRDTQYF
TRBJ1-1,NA,NA,TRBV9,TGTGCCAGCAGCGTAGTAGACAGCTCTTTGAGCACTGAAGCTTTCTTT,CASSVVDSSLSTEAFF
TRBJ1-5,NA,NA,TRBV7-2,TGTGCCAGCAGCCCCTGGGGCCTCAGGCAGCCCCAGCATTTT,CASSPWGLRQPQHF
TRBJ1-2,NA,NA,TRBV7-2,TGTGCCAGCAGCGGGGTGAGGGGCTACACCTTC,CASSGVRGYTF
TRBJ2-3,NA,large,TRBV24-1,TGTGCCACCAGTGATTACCCGGCGGACGGTAGCACAGATACGCAGTATTTT,CATSDYPADGSTDTQYF
TRBJ2-5,NA,medium-sized,TRBV10-2,TGCGCCAACTATCCGGGGGACAGTTTAAGGGAGACCCAGTACTTC,CANYPGDSLRETQYF
TRBJ1-3,TRBD1,medium-sized,TRBV27,TGTGCCAGCAGTCCATGGGGGACAGTTTCCCTCTCTGGAAACACCATATATTTT,CASSPWGTVSLSGNTIYF
TRBJ2-5,NA,NA,TRBV5-1,TGCGCCAGCAGCTTGGGGGGTTCCAGGGTGGCCCAGTACTTC,CASSLGGSRVAQYF
TRBJ1-5,TRBD1,medium-sized,TRBV3-1,TGTGCCAGCAGCCAAGACTGGACAGGGGGAAATCAGCCCCAGCATTTT,CASSQDWTGGNQPQHF
TRBJ2-3,TRBD1,medium-sized,TRBV6-5,TGTGCCAGCAGTTACTCGGGGGACAGGGGGGGCACAGATACGCAGTATTTT,CASSYSGDRGGTDTQYF
TRBJ2-3,TRBD1,medium-sized,TRBV12-3/TRBV12-4,TGTGCCAGCAGTGCCCGGGACAGGGGACGAGATACGCAGTATTTT,CASSARDRGRDTQYF
TRBJ2-7,NA,medium-sized,TRBV14,TGTGCCAGCAGCCGGGTCCTGTTAGGAGGCTCCTACGAGCAGTACTTC,CASSRVLLGGSYEQYF